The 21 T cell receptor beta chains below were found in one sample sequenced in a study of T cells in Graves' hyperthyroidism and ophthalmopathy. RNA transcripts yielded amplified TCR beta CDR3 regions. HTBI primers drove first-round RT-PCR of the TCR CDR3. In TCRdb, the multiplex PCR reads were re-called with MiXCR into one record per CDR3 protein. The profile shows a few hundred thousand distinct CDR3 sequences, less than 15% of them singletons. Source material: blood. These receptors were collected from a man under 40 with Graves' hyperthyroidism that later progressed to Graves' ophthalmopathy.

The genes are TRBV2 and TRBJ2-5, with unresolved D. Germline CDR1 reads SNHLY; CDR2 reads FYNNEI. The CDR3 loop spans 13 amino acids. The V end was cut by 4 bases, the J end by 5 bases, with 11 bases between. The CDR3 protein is CASSAKVGETQYF. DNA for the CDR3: TGTGCCAGCAGTGCAAAGGTTGGGGAGACCCAGTACTTC.

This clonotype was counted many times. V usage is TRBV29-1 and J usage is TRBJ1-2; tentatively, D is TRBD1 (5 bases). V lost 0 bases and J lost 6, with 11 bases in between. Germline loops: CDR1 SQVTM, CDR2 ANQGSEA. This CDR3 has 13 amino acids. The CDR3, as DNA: TGCAGCGTTGAAGATGGGGACCACGATGGCTACACCTTC. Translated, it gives CSVEDGDHDGYTF.

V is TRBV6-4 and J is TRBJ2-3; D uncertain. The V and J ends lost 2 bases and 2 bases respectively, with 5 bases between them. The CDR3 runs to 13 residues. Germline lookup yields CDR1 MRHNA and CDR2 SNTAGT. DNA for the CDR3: TGTGCCAGCAGTGACGAGTACACAGATACGCAGTATTTT. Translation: CASSDEYTDTQYF.

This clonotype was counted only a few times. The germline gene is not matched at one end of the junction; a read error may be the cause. CDR3 DNA: TGTGCCAGCAGTCGCCGGGACAGGGGCTCCCACGAGCAGTACTTC. Its protein is CASSRRDRGSHEQYF. This rearrangement joins TRBV9 to TRBJ2-7, with 10 bases aligning to TRBD1. In germline, CDR1 is SGDLS, CDR2 YYNGEE. The CDR3 contains 15 residues.

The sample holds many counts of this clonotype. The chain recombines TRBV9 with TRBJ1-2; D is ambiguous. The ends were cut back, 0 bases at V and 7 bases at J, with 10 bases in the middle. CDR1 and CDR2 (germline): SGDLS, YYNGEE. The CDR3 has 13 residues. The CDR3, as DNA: TGTGCCAGCAGCGTAGGGTTCGTAGGTGGCTACACCTTC. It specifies CASSVGFVGGYTF.

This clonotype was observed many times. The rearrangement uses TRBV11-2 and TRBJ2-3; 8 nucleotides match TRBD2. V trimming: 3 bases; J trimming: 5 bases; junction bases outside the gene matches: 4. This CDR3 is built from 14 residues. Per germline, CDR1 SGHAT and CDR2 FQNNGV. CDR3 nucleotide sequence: TGTGCCAGCAGCTTTGCGGGGGGAGGAGATACGCAGTATTTT. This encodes CASSFAGGGDTQYF.

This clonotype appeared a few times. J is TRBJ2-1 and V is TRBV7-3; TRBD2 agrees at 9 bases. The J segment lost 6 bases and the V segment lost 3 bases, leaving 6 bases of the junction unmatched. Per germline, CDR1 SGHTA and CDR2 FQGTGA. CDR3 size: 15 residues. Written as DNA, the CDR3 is TGTGCCAGCAGCTTCTGGCGGGGGGGGGGCAATGAGCAGTTCTTC. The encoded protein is CASSFWRGGGNEQFF.

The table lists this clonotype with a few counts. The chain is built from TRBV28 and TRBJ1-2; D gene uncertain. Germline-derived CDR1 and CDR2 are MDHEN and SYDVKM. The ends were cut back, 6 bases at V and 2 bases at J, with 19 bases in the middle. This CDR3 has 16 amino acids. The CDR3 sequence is CASRVEGEYVNYGYTF. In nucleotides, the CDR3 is TGTGCCAGCAGGGTGGAGGGAGAGTACGTAAACTATGGCTACACCTTC.

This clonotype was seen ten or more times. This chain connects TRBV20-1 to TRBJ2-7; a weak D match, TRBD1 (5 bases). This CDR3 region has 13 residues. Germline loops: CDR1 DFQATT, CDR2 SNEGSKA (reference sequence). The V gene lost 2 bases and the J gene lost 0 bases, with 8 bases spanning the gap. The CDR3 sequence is CSARQQVSYEQYF. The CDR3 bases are TGCAGTGCTAGACAACAGGTCTCCTACGAGCAGTACTTC.

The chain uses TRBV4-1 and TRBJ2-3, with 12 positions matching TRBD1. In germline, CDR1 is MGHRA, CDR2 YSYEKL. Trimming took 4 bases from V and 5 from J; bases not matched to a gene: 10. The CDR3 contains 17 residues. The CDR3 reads CASSLIPGQGALDTQYF. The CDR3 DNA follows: TGCGCCAGCAGCCTAATACCGGGACAGGGGGCGTTAGATACGCAGTATTTT.

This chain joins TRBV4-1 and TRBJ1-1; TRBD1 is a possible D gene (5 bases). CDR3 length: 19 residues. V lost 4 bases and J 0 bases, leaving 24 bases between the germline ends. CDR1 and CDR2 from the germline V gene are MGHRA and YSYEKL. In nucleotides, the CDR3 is TGCGCCAGCAGCCCTTCCGCACTCCGGGAGCTGGACATGAACACTGAAGCTTTCTTT. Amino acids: CASSPSALRELDMNTEAFF.

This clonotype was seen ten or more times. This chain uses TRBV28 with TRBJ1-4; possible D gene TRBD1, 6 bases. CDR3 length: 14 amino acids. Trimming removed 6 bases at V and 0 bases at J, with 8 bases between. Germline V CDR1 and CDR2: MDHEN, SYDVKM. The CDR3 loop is CASRSGATNEKLFF. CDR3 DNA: TGTGCCAGCAGATCAGGGGCAACTAATGAAAAACTGTTTTTT.

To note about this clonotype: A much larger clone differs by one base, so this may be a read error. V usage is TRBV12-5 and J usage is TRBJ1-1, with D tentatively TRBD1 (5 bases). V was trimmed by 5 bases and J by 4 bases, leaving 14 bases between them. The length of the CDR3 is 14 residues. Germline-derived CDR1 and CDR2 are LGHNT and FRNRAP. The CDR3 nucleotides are TGTGCTAGTGGTCCGGGACTAACAAGCACTGAAGCTTTCTTT. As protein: CASGPGLTSTEAFF.

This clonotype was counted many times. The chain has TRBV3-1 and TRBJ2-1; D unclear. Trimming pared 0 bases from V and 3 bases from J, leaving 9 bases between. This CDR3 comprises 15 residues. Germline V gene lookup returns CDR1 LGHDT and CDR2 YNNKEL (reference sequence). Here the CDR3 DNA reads TGTGCCAGCAGCCAAGATGTTGGAAGCTACAATGAGCAGTTCTTC. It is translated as CASSQDVGSYNEQFF.

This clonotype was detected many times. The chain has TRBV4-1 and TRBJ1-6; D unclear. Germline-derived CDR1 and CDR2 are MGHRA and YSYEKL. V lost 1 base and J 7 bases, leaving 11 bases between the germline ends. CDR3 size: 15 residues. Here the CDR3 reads CASSQVPGHNSPLHF. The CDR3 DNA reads TGCGCCAGCAGCCAAGTGCCAGGCCACAATTCACCCCTCCACTTT.

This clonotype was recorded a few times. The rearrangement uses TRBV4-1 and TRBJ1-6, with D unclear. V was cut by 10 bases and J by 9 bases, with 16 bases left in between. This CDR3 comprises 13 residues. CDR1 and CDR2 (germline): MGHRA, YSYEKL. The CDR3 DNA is TGCGCCATCCCCGAGACCGGGTTTTCACCCCTCCACTTT. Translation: CAIPETGFSPLHF.

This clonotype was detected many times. The CDR3 is CASRPGLSNQPQHF. CDR3 DNA sequence: TGTGCCAGCAGACCTGGACTGAGCAATCAGCCCCAGCATTTT. The chain couples TRBV6-1 to TRBJ1-5; D unresolved. Germline loops: CDR1 MNHNS, CDR2 SASEGT. V gave up 6 bases and J gave up 1 base, with 10 bases separating them. CDR3 length: 14 amino acids.

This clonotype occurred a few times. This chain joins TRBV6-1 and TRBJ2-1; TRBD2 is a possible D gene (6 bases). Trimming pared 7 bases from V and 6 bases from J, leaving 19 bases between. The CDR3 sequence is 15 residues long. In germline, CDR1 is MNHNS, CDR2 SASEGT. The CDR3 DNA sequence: TGTGCCAGCAACCCGGCATCGACTAGAGGCAATGAGCAGTTCTTC. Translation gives CASNPASTRGNEQFF.

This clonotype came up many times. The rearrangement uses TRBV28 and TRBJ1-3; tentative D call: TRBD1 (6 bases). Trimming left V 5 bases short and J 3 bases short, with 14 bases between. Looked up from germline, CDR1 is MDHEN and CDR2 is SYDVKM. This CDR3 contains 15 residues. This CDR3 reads CASSPAGGGGNTIYF. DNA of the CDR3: TGTGCCAGCAGTCCGGCCGGGGGCGGTGGAAACACCATATATTTT.

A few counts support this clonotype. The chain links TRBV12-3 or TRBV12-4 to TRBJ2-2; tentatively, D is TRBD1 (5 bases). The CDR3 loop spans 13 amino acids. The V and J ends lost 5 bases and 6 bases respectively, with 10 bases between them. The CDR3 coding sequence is TGTGCCAGCAGTCCAGGGTTCCCCGGGGAGCTGTTTTTT. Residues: CASSPGFPGELFF.

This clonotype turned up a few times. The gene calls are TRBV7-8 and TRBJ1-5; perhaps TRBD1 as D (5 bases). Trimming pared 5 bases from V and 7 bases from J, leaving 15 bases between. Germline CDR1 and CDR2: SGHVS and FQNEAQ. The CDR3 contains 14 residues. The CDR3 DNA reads TGTGCCAGCAGCCAAAGCCCGGGGACCCAGCCCCAGCATTTT. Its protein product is CASSQSPGTQPQHF.